This T cell receptor (beta chain) was observed in a study of Ad26.COV2.S vaccination and SARS-CoV-2 variants. Profiling relied on immunoSEQ multiplex PCR, and the TCRdb table lists in-frame clones only, not all of them. The table includes a few hundred thousand clones, more than 70% detected once. Treatment indicated: about 20 received Ad26.COV2.S at low or high dose, single or two shots; 5 received placebo; per-sample allocation not given. Each sample was drawn 63 days after the first injection (of vaccine or placebo). CDR1 and CDR2 (germline): LNHDA, SQIVND (reference sequence). V was clipped by 0 bases and J by 10 bases, with 10 bases between them. The CDR3 is 14 residues long.

The sample here was peripheral blood, taken in a trial of Ad26.COV2.S vaccine versus placebo. The sequence was obtained from a person between 18 and 59 years old who received the Ad26.COV2.S COVID-19 vaccine or a placebo. The rearrangement joins TRBV19 to TRBJ1-6; D unresolved. CDR3 DNA: TGTGCCAGTAGTATAGACGCCGGGAGCTCACCCCTCCACTTT. Its protein product is CASSIDAGSSPLHF.